The 25 T cell receptor beta chains below come from one sample, sequenced in a study of early T cells in non-severe SARS-CoV-2 infection. TCRdb reanalysed the 5' RACE reads using MiXCR and keeps one entry per CDR3 protein. This sample carries roughly 42,000 distinct CDR3 sequences, 12% of them seen once, and the ten largest clones take about 16%. The sequenced sample was whole blood. Every receptor here comes from an adult who was a healthcare worker with PCR-confirmed SARS-CoV-2 infection or an uninfected control (not recorded which).

This clonotype showed up many times. V usage is TRBV20-1 and J usage is TRBJ2-1; D not resolved. The germline V gene encodes CDR1 DFQATT and CDR2 SNEGSKA (reference sequence). CDR3 length: 15 amino acids. Between the trimmed V and J ends, which lost 3 bases and 9 bases, there was a span of 21 bases. The CDR3 DNA reads as TGCAGTGCTAGCCCCGACCCCGTCGGCCGATCTGAGCAGTTCTTC. Translated, it gives CSASPDPVGRSEQFF.

This clonotype was recorded at least ten times. The chain has TRBV18 and TRBJ2-2; no firm D call. The CDR3 covers 14 residues. V lost 5 bases and J 5 bases, leaving 12 bases between the germline ends. The germline gives CDR1 KGHSH, CDR2 LQKENI. The CDR3, as DNA: TGTGCCAGCTCAGGAGTAGGAGCGACCGGGGAGCTGTTTTTT. As protein: CASSGVGATGELFF.

The CDR3 loop is CASTSTNHHGYTF. CDR3 nucleotide sequence: TGTGCCAGCACCTCGACAAACCACCATGGCTACACCTTC. The rearrangement joins TRBV6-6 to TRBJ1-2; D gene uncertain. Per germline, CDR1 MNHNY and CDR2 SVGAGI (reference sequence). Trimming left V 7 bases short and J 6 bases short, with 15 bases between. CDR3 length equals 13 residues.

The chain couples TRBV2 to TRBJ2-5; D not certain. CDR1 and CDR2 (germline): SNHLY, FYNNEI. V lost 7 bases and J lost 4, with 10 bases in between. The CDR3 is made up of 12 amino acids. The CDR3 nucleotides read TGTGCCAGCAAGACGGAGATAGAGACCCAGTACTTC. As protein: CASKTEIETQYF.

This clonotype occurred a few times. The chain employs TRBV10-3 and TRBJ2-2; D possibly corresponds to TRBD1 (6 bases). CDR3 length: 13 residues. Germline V gene sequence: CDR1 ENHRY, CDR2 SYGVKD. V dropped 6 bases and J dropped 4 bases, with 9 bases sitting between them. This chain's CDR3 is CAIRDSVTGELFF. For the CDR3, the DNA is TGTGCCATCAGGGACAGCGTCACCGGGGAGCTGTTTTTT.

This clonotype was observed a handful of times. The genes are TRBV7-3 and TRBJ2-1; the match to TRBD2 covers 13 bases. The CDR3 has 16 amino acids. The junction had 7 bases not matched to a gene; V was cut back by 5 bases and J by 6 bases. Per germline, CDR1 SGHTA and CDR2 FQGTGA. The CDR3 region has the DNA TGTGCCAGCAGCCCCGTGGGACTAGCGGGAACCAATGAGCAGTTCTTC. Its translation: CASSPVGLAGTNEQFF.

This clonotype was counted many times. The rearrangement uses TRBV11-1 and TRBJ2-2; possibly TRBD2 for D (5 bases). CDR1 is SGHAT, CDR2 FQDESV, per germline (reference sequence). The CDR3 loop spans 14 amino acids. V was pared by 5 bases and J by 5 bases, with 12 bases between. CDR3 sequence reads: CASSPPRVTGELFF. The CDR3, as DNA: TGTGCCAGCAGCCCGCCGAGGGTTACCGGGGAGCTGTTTTTT.

This rearrangement joins TRBV4-3 to TRBJ2-7, with D unclear. V lost 1 base to trimming and J lost 10 bases, with 14 bases between them. The CDR3 consists of 13 residues. Germline V gene data show CDR1 as LGHNA and CDR2 as YSLEER. CDR3 coding DNA: TGCGCCAGCAGCCAAGGGTCGAGTTTGGAACAGTACTTC. Translation: CASSQGSSLEQYF.

This clonotype turned up a few times. The CDR3: CASSFGGPGLYGYTF. The CDR3 DNA sequence: TGTGCCAGCAGCTTCGGAGGGCCGGGACTGTATGGCTACACCTTC. J is TRBJ1-2 and V is TRBV7-2; TRBD1 is a possible D gene (5 bases). Trimming shortened V by 3 bases and J by 5 bases, and 16 bases separated the two germline ends. The CDR3 is 15 residues long. Germline CDR1 SGHTA, CDR2 FQGNSA.

In this sample, this clonotype turned up many times. The chain combines TRBV20-1 with TRBJ1-3, with a possible D match to TRBD1 (5 bases). This CDR3 is 14 amino acids long. Germline V gives CDR1 DFQATT, CDR2 SNEGSKA (reference sequence). V gave up 6 bases and J gave up 4 bases, with 16 bases separating them. CDR3 loop: CSARPPGRGNTIYF. In nucleotides, the CDR3 is TGCAGTGCGCGACCCCCGGGACGGGGAAACACCATATATTTT.

This clonotype was recorded at least ten times. The chain links TRBV20-1 to TRBJ2-7; 7 bases align to TRBD2. This CDR3 spans 14 amino acids. Germline-derived CDR1 and CDR2 are DFQATT and SNEGSKA (reference sequence). The trim removed 3 bases at V and 0 bases at J, leaving 5 bases unmatched. CDR3 loop: CSARGRATSYEQYF. CDR3 nucleotide sequence: TGCAGTGCTAGGGGGAGGGCCACCTCCTACGAGCAGTACTTC.

This clonotype was found many times. V usage is TRBV20-1 and J usage is TRBJ1-5; a weak D match, TRBD1 (6 bases). CDR1 is DFQATT, CDR2 SNEGSKA, per germline (reference sequence). The CDR3 has 14 amino acids. V lost 7 bases and J lost 0, with 13 bases in between. The chain's CDR3 is CSVATGYSNQPQHF. CDR3 DNA sequence: TGCAGTGTAGCGACAGGTTATAGCAATCAGCCCCAGCATTTT.

This rearrangement joins TRBV12-3 or TRBV12-4 to TRBJ2-5; possibly TRBD2 for D (6 bases). V lost 3 bases and J lost 2, with 7 bases in between. This CDR3 is built from 13 residues. CDR3 DNA sequence: TGTGCCAGCAGTTTCCGGGGGCAAGAGACCCAGTACTTC. Encoded protein: CASSFRGQETQYF.

This clonotype was seen a handful of times. The rearrangement joins TRBV11-2 to TRBJ2-5; 9 positions match TRBD2. Germline V gene lookup returns CDR1 SGHAT and CDR2 FQNNGV. CDR3 length equals 17 residues. V lost 5 bases to trimming and J lost 3 bases; unmatched junction nucleotides: 13. CDR3 DNA: TGTGCCAGCAGCAACCCAGCGGGGGGCAGAATCAAAGAGACCCAGTACTTC. As protein: CASSNPAGGRIKETQYF.

The V gene is TRBV28, the J gene TRBJ2-1; 7 nucleotides align to TRBD1. This CDR3 has 14 residues. V shed 6 bases, J shed 4 bases, and the junction held 6 bases outside the gene matches. Germline CDR1 is MDHEN and CDR2 is SYDVKM. Here the CDR3 reads CASSRTQGYNEQFF. In DNA, the CDR3 is TGTGCCAGCAGCCGGACACAGGGGTACAATGAGCAGTTCTTC.

The chain links TRBV29-1 to TRBJ1-2; D gene ambiguous. The length of the CDR3 is 12 residues. Looked up from germline, CDR1 is SQVTM and CDR2 is ANQGSEA. V lost 3 bases and J lost 5, with 10 bases in between. CDR3 sequence (DNA): TGCAGCGTTGATGAGCGTAGATATGGCTACACCTTC. Protein: CSVDERRYGYTF.

This chain joins TRBV4-1 and TRBJ2-3; D is tentatively TRBD1 or TRBD2 (6 bases each). Germline V gene lookup returns CDR1 MGHRA and CDR2 YSYEKL. V shed 0 bases and J shed 9 bases, with 10 bases lying between them. The CDR3 has 13 residues. The CDR3 coding sequence is TGCGCCAGCAGCCAAGATATAGGGGGGACGCAGTATTTT. It specifies CASSQDIGGTQYF.

This clonotype was seen a few times. This chain connects TRBV6-5 to TRBJ1-1, with 7 bases aligning to TRBD1. V shed 5 bases and J 3 bases; nucleotides not matched to a gene: 9. The CDR3 is made up of 15 amino acids. Germline V gives CDR1 MNHEY, CDR2 SVGAGI. The CDR3 loop is CASSLTGKFDTEAFF. CDR3 coding DNA: TGTGCCAGCAGTCTGACAGGGAAGTTCGACACTGAAGCTTTCTTT.

V is TRBV2 and J is TRBJ2-1; no firm D call. The CDR3 extends over 14 amino acids. Trimming took off 3 bases at V and 7 bases at J, with 13 bases between the two ends. Germline V gene data show CDR1 as SNHLY and CDR2 as FYNNEI. The CDR3 spells CASSDWAAWNEQFF. For the CDR3, the DNA is TGTGCCAGCAGTGATTGGGCAGCTTGGAATGAGCAGTTCTTC.

The chain is built from TRBV7-9 and TRBJ2-2; D gene unclear. CDR1 SEHNR and CDR2 FQNEAQ come from the germline V gene (reference sequence). The V end lost 4 bases, the J end lost 6 bases, and 12 bases lay between the germline ends. The CDR3 is 14 residues long. In DNA, the CDR3 is TGTGCCAGCAGCTCACCAGGAGTCGCCGGGGAGCTGTTTTTT. Translating it yields CASSSPGVAGELFF.

This clonotype was counted only a few times. This chain links TRBV28 with TRBJ1-2; TRBD1 aligns across 7 bases. V shed 5 bases, J shed 4 bases, and the junction held 10 bases outside the gene matches. Germline V gene sequence: CDR1 MDHEN, CDR2 SYDVKM. The CDR3 sequence is 15 residues long. DNA of the CDR3: TGTGCCAGCAGTCCCCCCCGGACAGGACCCTATGGCTACACCTTC. It is translated as CASSPPRTGPYGYTF.

This clonotype appeared many times. The chain uses TRBV7-2 and TRBJ2-1; a possible D gene is TRBD2 (5 bases). Germline values: CDR1 SGHTA, CDR2 FQGNSA. The V gene lost 5 bases and the J gene lost 9 bases, with 14 bases spanning the gap. The length of the CDR3 is 13 residues. CDR3 protein: CASSHLDSGEQFF. For the CDR3, the DNA is TGTGCCAGCAGCCATTTGGACTCCGGTGAGCAGTTCTTC.

This clonotype occurred many times. This rearrangement joins TRBV11-2 to TRBJ1-1; no clear D gene. The CDR3 consists of 13 residues. CDR1 and CDR2 (germline): SGHAT, FQNNGV. V lost 5 bases, J lost 2 bases, and 9 bases lay in between. The CDR3 DNA sequence: TGTGCCAGCAGCCCCTACACCAACACTGAAGCTTTCTTT. Translating gives CASSPYTNTEAFF.

This chain links TRBV9 with TRBJ2-1; TRBD2 is a possible D gene (5 bases). Germline V CDR1 and CDR2: SGDLS, YYNGEE. V shed 0 bases and J shed 0 bases, with 10 bases lying between them. This CDR3 has 16 residues. CDR3 protein: CASSVAGKSSYNEQFF. The CDR3 coding sequence is TGTGCCAGCAGCGTAGCGGGGAAGAGCTCCTACAATGAGCAGTTCTTC.

The sample holds one count of this clonotype. V is TRBV29-1 and J is TRBJ1-2; D unclear. Germline V gene data show CDR1 as SQVTM and CDR2 as ANQGSEA. This CDR3 is built from 10 residues. V was clipped by 1 base and J by 13 bases, with 10 bases between them. The CDR3 DNA follows: TGCAGCGTTGAAGGCCCCCCGTTCACCTTC. Protein sequence: CSVEGPPFTF. Drawing the rest from reference TRBV29-1 and TRBJ1-2, the complete variable domain is SAVISQKPSRDICQRGTSLTIQCQVDSQVTMMFWYRQQPGQSLTLIATANQGSEATYESGFVIDKFPISRPNLTFSTLTVSNMSPEDSSIYLCSVEGPPFTFGSGTRLTVV.